This TCR beta chain is drawn from a study of CD8 T cells in Susac syndrome (dated by TCRdb to about 2019). Context from the whole study: Repertoire sequencing was used to test whether CD8+ T cell activation and differentiation in Susac syndrome was antigen driven. The clonality of the CD8+ T cell repertoire was compared across 11 to 12 healthy donors, around 14 Susac syndrome patients and about 15 multiple sclerosis patients.

Comments on this clonotype: Its antigen target is currently unknown. Per-nucleotide qualities are absent, and no much larger clonotype sits a single base away.

The CDR3, from cysteine to phenylalanine, totals 13 residues. Only the CDR3 part of the read is kept: 39 bases, read in frame from the first base. The germline V gene (reference sequence) gives CDR1 as MNHEY and CDR2 as SMNVEV. Trimming takes 2 bases from V and 7 bases from J, and the germline ends sit 9 bases apart. Peripheral blood CD8+ and CD4+ T cells from healthy donors, Susac syndrome patients and multiple sclerosis patients were profiled using high-throughput TCR beta sequencing. The multiple sclerosis controls were treatment-naive patients who had stable or active relapsing-remitting disease and met the revised McDonald criteria. Bulk CD8+ and CD4+ T cells were purified magnetically by negative isolation, whereas CD8+ TEMRA cells were enriched by FACS. Blood was drawn into EDTA tubes, processed within 24 hours, and PBMCs were isolated by density gradient centrifugation. PBMCs destined for TCR sequencing were cryopreserved in liquid nitrogen and later thawed in a 37 °C water bath. A purity of at least 90% was achieved for sorted or isolated CD4+, CD8+ and CD8+ TEMRA cells.

The investigation overall reported the following: The number of individuals in the TCR sequencing and HLA analysis was recognized as being relatively small.

RNA was extracted using the RNeasy kit, and about 0.45 to 1 ug of the RNA was reverse transcribed with random hexamers. TCR beta CDR3 regions were amplified with the immunoSEQ multiplex PCR assay covering 54 Vbeta and 13 Jbeta segments. PCR amplification bias was corrected by using a synthetic template baseline for primer optimization and computational correction. In the paper's pipeline: Reads were assigned to V, D and J genes according to IMGT and analyzed in immunoSEQ Analyzer, with only productive sequences retained. To calculate clonality, Shannon entropy was normalized by log2 of the number of productive unique sequences and then subtracted from one. For each patient and control, public and private clones were evaluated among the 100 most prevalent clones. Clones were defined as Susac-specific if absent from the healthy and MS cohorts, from more than 900 published viral clones and from other ImmuneACCESS disease sequences. TCRdb cleaned the public reads at Q25 with fastp, built clones with MiXCR and kept in-frame beta chains. Every entry covers one CDR3 protein and lists the most common genes and DNA from its rows. Here the V and J calls rest on TCRdb's processing, not on the authors' analysis. This sample gives about 150,000 distinct CDR3 sequences in total; over 85% of them show up just once. Clones ranked in the top ten supply roughly 0.21% of the sample.

The receptor comes from a human donor with multiple sclerosis. This chain joins TRBV27 to TRBJ1-5; no D gene call is confident. The sequencing sample was made of CD8+ T cells from PBMCs. The CDR3 region has the sequence CASSLALGQPQHF. The nucleotide sequence is TGTGCCAGCAGTTTAGCGCTCGGGCAGCCCCAGCATTTT.